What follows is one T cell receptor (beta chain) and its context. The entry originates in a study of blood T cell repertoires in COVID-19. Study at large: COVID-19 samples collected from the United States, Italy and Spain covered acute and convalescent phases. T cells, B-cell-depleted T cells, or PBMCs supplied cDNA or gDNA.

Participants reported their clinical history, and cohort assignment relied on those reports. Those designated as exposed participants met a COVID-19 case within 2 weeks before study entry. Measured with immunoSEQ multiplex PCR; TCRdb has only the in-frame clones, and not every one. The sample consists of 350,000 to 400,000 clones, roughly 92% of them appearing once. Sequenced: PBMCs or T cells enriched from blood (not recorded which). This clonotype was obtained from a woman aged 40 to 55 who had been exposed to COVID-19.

CDR3 sequence (DNA): TGTGCCAGTAGTACCACGACAGGTGGCTACACCTTC. Protein product: CASSTTTGGYTF. This chain uses TRBV19 with TRBJ1-2, with D possibly being TRBD1 (6 bases). V was cut by 4 bases and J by 7 bases, with 10 bases left in between. This CDR3 spans 12 amino acids. Per germline, CDR1 LNHDA and CDR2 SQIVND (reference sequence).